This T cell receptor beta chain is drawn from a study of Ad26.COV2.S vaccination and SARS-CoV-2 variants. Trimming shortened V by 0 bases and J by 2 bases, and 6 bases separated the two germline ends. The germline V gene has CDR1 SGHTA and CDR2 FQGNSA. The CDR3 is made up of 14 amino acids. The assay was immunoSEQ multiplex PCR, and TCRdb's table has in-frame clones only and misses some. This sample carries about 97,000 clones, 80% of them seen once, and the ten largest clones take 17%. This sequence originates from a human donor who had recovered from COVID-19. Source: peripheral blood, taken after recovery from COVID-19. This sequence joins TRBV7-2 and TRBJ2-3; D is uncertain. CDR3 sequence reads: CASSLAVPTDTQYF. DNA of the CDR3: TGTGCCAGCAGCTTAGCGGTCCCCACAGATACGCAGTATTTT.